The 18 T cell receptor beta chains below come from one sample, sequenced in a study of blood T cell repertoires in COVID-19. TCRdb's copy holds only in-frame clones and misses some; the assay was immunoSEQ multiplex PCR. The sample has some 150,000 clones; approximately 92% are singletons. Sample: peripheral blood. These TCRs come from a middle-aged woman with acute or convalescent COVID-19.

The chain links TRBV9 to TRBJ2-1; 7 nucleotides match TRBD2. From germline, CDR1 is SGDLS and CDR2 YYNGEE. The CDR3 is 14 amino acids. V shed 0 bases, J shed 8 bases, and the junction held 5 bases outside the gene matches. The CDR3 nucleotides read TGTGCCAGCAGCGTAGGCGGGAGTATCGATGAGCAGTTCTTC. It codes for CASSVGGSIDEQFF. The full variable domain, completed using reference TRBV9 and TRBJ2-1, is DSGVTQTPKHLITATGQRVTLRCSPRSGDLSVYWYQQSLDQGLQFLIQYYNGEERAKGNILERFSAQQFPDLHSELNLSSLELGDSALYFCASSVGGSIDEQFFGPGTRLTVL.

The rearrangement uses TRBV2 and TRBJ2-3; D is unclear. Trimming stripped 4 bases from V and 3 bases from J, with 5 bases between. In germline, CDR1 is SNHLY, CDR2 FYNNEI. CDR3 size: 12 residues. The CDR3 region is CASSARTDTQYF. In DNA, the CDR3 is TGTGCCAGCAGTGCCCGGACAGATACGCAGTATTTT.

The CDR3 loop reads CSVDLSGSYEQYF. DNA of the CDR3: TGCAGCGTTGATCTATCAGGTTCCTACGAGCAGTACTTC. The gene calls are TRBV29-1 and TRBJ2-7; D uncertain. Germline CDR1 and CDR2: SQVTM and ANQGSEA. Trimming took off 3 bases at V and 1 base at J, with 10 bases between the two ends. The CDR3 sequence is 13 residues long.

The gene calls are TRBV19 and TRBJ2-7, with TRBD2 matching over 7 bases. V gave up 6 bases and J gave up 3 bases; unmatched junction bases: 8. Per germline, CDR1 LNHDA and CDR2 SQIVND (reference sequence). The length of the CDR3 is 14 residues. The CDR3 is CASSPWAGDYEQYF. CDR3 DNA: TGTGCCAGTAGCCCCTGGGCGGGAGACTACGAGCAGTACTTC.

The chain has TRBV20-1 and TRBJ2-2; tentative D call: TRBD2 (6 bases). V lost 3 bases, J lost 2 bases, and 16 bases lay in between. The germline gives CDR1 DFQATT, CDR2 SNEGSKA (reference sequence). The CDR3 consists of 16 residues. The CDR3 loop reads CSASRTNSRNTGELFF. The CDR3 coding sequence is TGCAGTGCTAGTAGGACTAATAGTAGAAACACCGGGGAGCTGTTTTTT.

The chain links TRBV5-4 to TRBJ2-2; TRBD2 aligns across 7 bases. J lost 5 bases, V lost 4 bases, and 5 bases had no gene match. The CDR3 extends over 14 amino acids. CDR1 SGHNT and CDR2 YYREEE come from the germline V gene (reference sequence). CDR3 sequence: CASSPGLVTGELFF. CDR3 DNA sequence: TGTGCCAGCAGCCCAGGACTAGTGACCGGGGAGCTGTTTTTT.

J is TRBJ1-2 and V is TRBV5-4, with 7 bases that match TRBD1. V trimming: 4 bases; J trimming: 0 bases; junction bases outside the gene matches: 9. Germline V gene lookup returns CDR1 SGHNT and CDR2 YYREEE (reference sequence). This CDR3 comprises 16 residues. Here the CDR3 reads CASSRRQGLTNYGYTF. DNA of the CDR3: TGTGCCAGCAGCAGGAGACAGGGACTGACTAACTATGGCTACACCTTC.

The V gene is TRBV6-5, the J gene TRBJ1-5, with 7 bases aligning to TRBD1. The V gene end was trimmed by 7 bases and the J gene end by 2 bases; junction bases not matched to a gene: 8. The CDR3 has 15 amino acids. Looked up from germline, CDR1 is MNHEY and CDR2 is SVGAGI. The CDR3 DNA sequence: TGTGCCAGCACCATTGCCAGGGGGGGCAATCAGCCCCAGCATTTT. Encoded protein: CASTIARGGNQPQHF.

This CDR3 is CASSESSWLAGVYEQYF. Written as DNA, the CDR3 is TGTGCCAGCAGTGAATCATCGTGGCTAGCGGGAGTATACGAGCAGTACTTC. The genes are TRBV2 and TRBJ2-7, with TRBD2 matching over 10 bases. This CDR3 has 17 residues. Germline V gene lookup returns CDR1 SNHLY and CDR2 FYNNEI. V gave up 2 bases and J gave up 4 bases; unmatched junction bases: 11.

The rearrangement uses TRBV5-1 and TRBJ2-1, with 9 bases that match TRBD2. V shed 4 bases, J shed 6 bases, and the junction held 5 bases outside the gene matches. Germline assignment: CDR1 SGHRS and CDR2 YFSETQ. The CDR3 runs 14 residues. The CDR3 DNA follows: TGCGCCAGCAGCCCGGGGACTAGCTCCAATGAGCAGTTCTTC. It yields the protein CASSPGTSSNEQFF.

The chain joins TRBV6-2 or TRBV6-3 to TRBJ2-1; 8 bases line up with TRBD2. V was pared by 6 bases and J by 7 bases, with 17 bases of the junction left unmatched. CDR1 is MNHEY, CDR2 SVGEGT, per germline. This CDR3 comprises 17 residues. CDR3: CASSVNSGTSSVNEQFF. The CDR3 bases are TGTGCCAGCAGCGTAAACAGCGGGACTAGTTCGGTGAATGAGCAGTTCTTC.

The chain joins TRBV12-5 to TRBJ2-1; 7 bases agree with TRBD2. This CDR3 has 17 amino acids. Germline CDR1 and CDR2: LGHNT and FRNRAP. The trim removed 0 bases at V and 7 bases at J, leaving 12 bases unmatched. The CDR3 region is CASGLVLSREIMNEQFF. The CDR3 bases are TGTGCTAGTGGTTTGGTACTGTCGCGGGAGATTATGAATGAGCAGTTCTTC.

The chain joins TRBV6-5 to TRBJ2-2; unclear D gene. The germline gives CDR1 MNHEY, CDR2 SVGAGI. The CDR3 spans 12 residues. V lost 7 bases and J lost 6, with 9 bases in between. In DNA, the CDR3 is TGTGCCAGCATATTGAGTCCCGGGGAGCTGTTTTTT. This translates into CASILSPGELFF.

This clone was observed a handful of times. The chain combines TRBV2 with TRBJ2-1; the match to TRBD2 covers 7 bases. V shed 3 bases, J shed 2 bases, and the junction held 7 bases outside the gene matches. The CDR3 has 16 residues. Germline loops: CDR1 SNHLY, CDR2 FYNNEI. The CDR3 coding sequence is TGTGCCAGCAGTGATAGGTGGGCGGGGGCCTACAATGAGCAGTTCTTC. Protein product: CASSDRWAGAYNEQFF.

This clone was seen just once. The sample has other DNA sequences that encode this CDR3 too. The chain is built from TRBV18 and TRBJ2-5, with a possible D match to TRBD2 (6 bases). The CDR3 covers 14 residues. Germline values: CDR1 KGHSH, CDR2 LQKENI. Trimming left V 2 bases short and J 3 bases short, with 10 bases between. CDR3 in amino acids: CASSPGGGEETQYF. The CDR3 region has the DNA TGTGCCAGCTCACCAGGTGGAGGGGAAGAGACCCAGTACTTC.

The chain recombines TRBV6-2 or TRBV6-3 with TRBJ2-7; 8 nucleotides line up with TRBD1. The CDR3 sequence is 19 residues long. V was clipped by 2 bases and J by 3 bases; unmatched bases: 18. The germline V gene has CDR1 MNHEY and CDR2 SVGEGT. CDR3 nucleotides: TGTGCCAGCAGTTACCCCACCACCCCAGGGGGCCTAATGGACTACGAGCAGTACTTC. This encodes CASSYPTTPGGLMDYEQYF.

V usage is TRBV4-2 and J usage is TRBJ1-4; perhaps TRBD1 as D (6 bases). The CDR3 contains 14 residues. Trimming removed 6 bases at V and 4 bases at J, with 12 bases between. Per the germline V gene, CDR1 is LGHNA and CDR2 is YNFKEQ. The CDR3 nucleotides are TGTGCCAGCAGACAGGACAGAGATAATGAAAAACTGTTTTTT. Translated: CASRQDRDNEKLFF.

The genes are TRBV27 and TRBJ2-7; maybe TRBD1 (6 bases). CDR3 length equals 13 residues. Between the trimmed V and J ends, which lost 8 bases and 0 bases, there was a span of 11 bases. Germline values: CDR1 MNHEY, CDR2 SMNVEV (reference sequence). Here the CDR3 reads CASRPQGSYEQYF. The DNA of the CDR3 is TGTGCCAGCCGACCACAGGGCTCCTACGAGCAGTACTTC.